The rows below give T cell receptor beta chains drawn from one sample of a study of T-cell memory formation after mild COVID-19. TCRdb re-derived calls from the 5' RACE reads in MiXCR, one entry per CDR3 protein. The table shows under 300,000 distinct CDR3 sequences, with around 8% occurring only once. The sample was PBMCs or a T cell subset sorted from them (not recorded which). The receptors stem from a man aged 18-30 years who had mild COVID-19 (a few samples of this study predate the infection). Cell type and time point are not known. The CDR3 runs from the conserved cysteine through the conserved F or W. Each record gives: clone size, V gene, J gene, CDR3 length, D gene, CDR3 protein, CDR3 DNA. The D gene is left open where the match is weak. For some rows the clone size is stated as once, few or many, or as a class when expanded; others skip it.

clone size: few
V gene: TRBV30
J gene: TRBJ2-2
CDR3 length: 12
D gene: .
CDR3 protein: CAWSTGPGELFF
CDR3 DNA: TGTGCCTGGAGTACAGGGCCCGGGGAGCTGTTTTTT

clone size: few
V gene: TRBV18
J gene: TRBJ1-2
CDR3 length: 15
D gene: .
CDR3 protein: CASSPPTAFNYGYTF
CDR3 DNA: TGTGCCAGCTCACCACCGACAGCGTTCAACTATGGCTACACCTTC

clone size: many
V gene: TRBV15
J gene: TRBJ2-1
CDR3 length: 11
D gene: .
CDR3 protein: CATSQGYEQFF
CDR3 DNA: TGTGCCACCAGCCAGGGGTATGAGCAGTTCTTC

clone size: .
V gene: TRBV25-1
J gene: TRBJ1-2
CDR3 length: 14
D gene: .
CDR3 protein: CASMGPGQGHGYTF
CDR3 DNA: TGTGCCAGCATGGGGCCTGGCCAGGGTCATGGCTACACCTTC

clone size: many
V gene: TRBV5-1
J gene: TRBJ1-1
CDR3 length: 14
D gene: .
CDR3 protein: CASSLDVGAAEAFF
CDR3 DNA: TGCGCCAGCAGCTTGGATGTTGGGGCAGCTGAAGCTTTCTTT

clone size: .
V gene: TRBV20-1
J gene: TRBJ2-5
CDR3 length: 12
D gene: .
CDR3 protein: CSAAGNQETQYF
CDR3 DNA: TGCAGTGCCGCGGGTAACCAAGAGACCCAGTACTTC

clone size: few
V gene: TRBV7-2
J gene: TRBJ1-3
CDR3 length: 14
D gene: TRBD1
CDR3 protein: CASSQRQGRNTIYF
CDR3 DNA: TGTGCCAGCAGCCAAAGACAGGGGCGAAACACCATATATTTT

clone size: few
V gene: TRBV20-1
J gene: TRBJ1-6
CDR3 length: 14
D gene: TRBD1
CDR3 protein: CSVTPAGGGSPLHF
CDR3 DNA: TGCAGTGTCACCCCAGCAGGGGGCGGTTCACCCCTCCACTTT

clone size: .
V gene: TRBV12-3/TRBV12-4
J gene: TRBJ2-1
CDR3 length: 11
D gene: .
CDR3 protein: CASEGSPEQFF
CDR3 DNA: TGTGCCAGCGAAGGCAGTCCTGAGCAGTTCTTC

clone size: few
V gene: TRBV5-1
J gene: TRBJ2-3
CDR3 length: 16
D gene: .
CDR3 protein: CASSLGQAGGTDTQYF
CDR3 DNA: TGCGCCAGCAGCTTGGGACAGGCCGGCGGGACAGATACGCAGTATTTT

clone size: .
V gene: TRBV7-2
J gene: TRBJ2-3
CDR3 length: 12
D gene: .
CDR3 protein: CASTPDGTTQYF
CDR3 DNA: TGTGCCAGCACCCCCGACGGCACTACGCAGTATTTT

clone size: few
V gene: TRBV27
J gene: TRBJ2-4
CDR3 length: 18
D gene: TRBD1
CDR3 protein: CASSRQAHRQGSSVIQYF
CDR3 DNA: TGTGCCAGCAGTCGACAGGCTCATCGACAGGGGTCCTCGGTCATTCAGTACTTC

clone size: many
V gene: TRBV3-1
J gene: TRBJ2-1
CDR3 length: 15
D gene: TRBD2
CDR3 protein: CASTRSSGGAVEQFF
CDR3 DNA: TGTGCCAGCACCCGCTCAAGCGGGGGGGCCGTTGAGCAGTTCTTC

clone size: few
V gene: TRBV28
J gene: TRBJ1-2
CDR3 length: 14
D gene: .
CDR3 protein: CASRGGHLLIGYTF
CDR3 DNA: TGTGCCAGCAGGGGGGGGCACCTTCTAATAGGCTACACCTTC

clone size: few
V gene: TRBV7-9
J gene: TRBJ2-3
CDR3 length: 14
D gene: .
CDR3 protein: CASRTSEWTDTQYF
CDR3 DNA: TGTGCCAGCAGAACGTCGGAGTGGACAGATACGCAGTATTTT

clone size: few
V gene: TRBV29-1
J gene: TRBJ2-7
CDR3 length: 12
D gene: TRBD1
CDR3 protein: CSGTTDRDEQYF
CDR3 DNA: TGCAGCGGCACGACGGACAGGGACGAGCAGTACTTC

clone size: few
V gene: TRBV4-2
J gene: TRBJ1-2
CDR3 length: 18
D gene: TRBD1
CDR3 protein: CASSQPPWAGGANYGYTF
CDR3 DNA: TGTGCCAGCAGCCAACCTCCCTGGGCAGGGGGTGCGAACTATGGCTACACCTTC

clone size: .
V gene: TRBV10-3
J gene: TRBJ2-1
CDR3 length: 12
D gene: .
CDR3 protein: CAISDGTNEQFF
CDR3 DNA: TGTGCCATCAGTGATGGGACGAATGAGCAGTTCTTC

clone size: .
V gene: TRBV29-1
J gene: TRBJ2-7
CDR3 length: 14
D gene: .
CDR3 protein: CSVEIAGKGYEQYF
CDR3 DNA: TGCAGCGTTGAGATTGCAGGGAAAGGCTACGAGCAGTACTTC

clone size: .
V gene: TRBV19
J gene: TRBJ2-1
CDR3 length: 13
D gene: TRBD2
CDR3 protein: CASSIGEGNEQFF
CDR3 DNA: TGTGCCAGTAGTATCGGGGAGGGTAATGAGCAGTTCTTC

clone size: many
V gene: TRBV5-1
J gene: TRBJ2-5
CDR3 length: 14
D gene: TRBD1
CDR3 protein: CASSLDRGSETQYF
CDR3 DNA: TGCGCCAGCAGCTTGGACAGGGGATCGGAGACCCAGTACTTC

clone size: many
V gene: TRBV24-1
J gene: TRBJ2-1
CDR3 length: 13
D gene: TRBD1
CDR3 protein: CATQQGANNEQFF
CDR3 DNA: TGTGCCACCCAACAGGGGGCCAACAATGAGCAGTTCTTC

clone size: .
V gene: TRBV6-2/TRBV6-3
J gene: TRBJ2-7
CDR3 length: 16
D gene: .
CDR3 protein: CASSIRHGKSAYEQYF
CDR3 DNA: TGTGCCAGCAGTATCCGCCACGGGAAGAGCGCCTACGAGCAGTACTTC

clone size: .
V gene: TRBV5-6
J gene: TRBJ2-5
CDR3 length: 13
D gene: .
CDR3 protein: CASSWVNRKTQYF
CDR3 DNA: TGTGCCAGCAGCTGGGTAAATAGAAAGACCCAGTACTTC

clone size: many
V gene: TRBV5-1
J gene: TRBJ2-2
CDR3 length: 15
D gene: .
CDR3 protein: CASSLGQFNTGELFF
CDR3 DNA: TGCGCCAGCAGCTTGGGACAGTTTAACACCGGGGAGCTGTTTTTT

clone size: few
V gene: TRBV20-1
J gene: TRBJ2-2
CDR3 length: 18
D gene: TRBD2
CDR3 protein: CSARDSAGASTNTGELFF
CDR3 DNA: TGCAGTGCTAGAGATTCAGCGGGGGCGTCGACCAACACCGGGGAGCTGTTTTTT

clone size: .
V gene: TRBV12-3/TRBV12-4
J gene: TRBJ1-3
CDR3 length: 11
D gene: .
CDR3 protein: CASTLRNTIYF
CDR3 DNA: TGTGCCAGCACCCTAAGAAACACCATATATTTT

clone size: few
V gene: TRBV7-3
J gene: TRBJ2-4
CDR3 length: 13
D gene: TRBD2
CDR3 protein: CASSLGGGDIQYF
CDR3 DNA: TGTGCCAGCAGCTTAGGCGGGGGAGACATTCAGTACTTC

clone size: .
V gene: TRBV9
J gene: TRBJ1-1
CDR3 length: 14
D gene: .
CDR3 protein: CASSVDMVNTEAFF
CDR3 DNA: TGTGCCAGCAGCGTAGACATGGTGAACACTGAAGCTTTCTTT

clone size: .
V gene: TRBV5-1
J gene: TRBJ2-5
CDR3 length: 14
D gene: TRBD2
CDR3 protein: CASSRGLAQETQYF
CDR3 DNA: TGCGCCAGCAGCAGAGGACTAGCACAAGAGACCCAGTACTTC

clone size: .
V gene: TRBV6-2/TRBV6-3
J gene: TRBJ1-5
CDR3 length: 13
D gene: TRBD1
CDR3 protein: CASRQGWNQPQHF
CDR3 DNA: TGTGCCAGTAGACAGGGTTGGAATCAGCCCCAGCATTTT

clone size: few
V gene: TRBV7-9
J gene: TRBJ1-2
CDR3 length: 15
D gene: .
CDR3 protein: CASSLEAGFRYGYTF
CDR3 DNA: TGTGCCAGCAGCTTAGAGGCCGGGTTCCGCTATGGCTACACCTTC